This T cell receptor (beta chain) emerged from a study of T cell repertoires in cytomegalovirus infection. Looking at the study overall: A matching HLA type, together with CMV infection, was signaled by public TCR beta signatures. Study-wide findings and caveats: CMV-specific TCR beta clonotypes restricted by HLA-C dominated the ex vivo response. Individuals carrying CMV plus the relevant HLA were identified by cumulative frequency of public TCR beta families.

TCRdb recomputed calls from the reads with MiXCR, one row per CDR3 protein. The repertoire has about 260,000 distinct CDR3 sequences, about an eighth of them found once; the top ten carry 8.5% to 10%. Comments on this clonotype: Its cognate antigen is unknown.

Germline CDR1 reads SGHDN; CDR2 reads FVKESK. This CDR3 has 16 amino acids. Trimming took off 1 base at V and 5 bases at J, with 15 bases between the two ends. V and J are TRBV14 and TRBJ2-4; maybe TRBD2 (7 bases). This clonotype originated in a human donor in good health (CMV status not recorded). Some clones in this sample may be carry-over from other donors' samples. Source material: PBMCs. The CDR3 sequence is CASSQGGLAVQNIQYF. CDR3 coding DNA: TGTGCCAGCAGCCAAGGGGGGCTAGCGGTCCAAAACATTCAGTACTTC.